The T cell receptor beta chain under discussion was sequenced for a study of CD8 T cells in Susac syndrome. Study as a whole: Patients with Susac syndrome, at blood draw, were therapy-naive, on corticosteroids, or on intravenous immunoglobulin alone.

It was with random hexamers that 0.5 to 1 ug RNA was reverse transcribed. TCRdb re-analysed the immunoSEQ multiplex PCR reads in MiXCR, keeping a single row per CDR3 protein. The sample comprises roughly 100,000 distinct CDR3 sequences, approximately 96% of which are singletons, and 0.62% rests with the top ten. V shed 4 bases and J shed 5 bases, with 11 bases lying between them. Germline V gives CDR1 MDHEN, CDR2 SYDVKM. This CDR3 spans 13 amino acids. The sequenced material came from CD8+ T cells from PBMCs. The sequence was obtained from a human donor with Susac syndrome. This rearrangement joins TRBV28 to TRBJ1-1, with D perhaps matching TRBD1 (5 bases). This CDR3 reads CASSSPGRTEAFF. CDR3 nucleotides: TGTGCCAGCAGTTCGCCGGGACGAACTGAAGCTTTCTTT. Complete variable domain (other parts from reference TRBV28 and TRBJ1-1): DVKVTQSSRYLVKRTGEKVFLECVQDMDHENMFWYRQDPGLGLRLIYFSYDVKMKEKGDIPEGYSVSREKKERFSLILESASTNQTSMYLCASSSPGRTEAFFGQGTRLTVV.